The clone carrying this T cell receptor (beta chain) occurred once. These data come from a study of blood T cell repertoires in COVID-19. In the original processing: Estimates of nucleated cell counts were drawn from the amplification of reference gene primers. Produced via immunoSEQ multiplex PCR; TCRdb's table is partial and in-frame only. Clonal size and the V and J genes are those of that table, whereas D and trimming came from the DNA. Of about 200,000 clones detected, more than 75% appear once; the ten largest clones hold 7% to 10%. Germline V gene data show CDR1 as GTSNPN and CDR2 as SVGIG (reference sequence). The CDR3 contains 13 residues. Trimming removed 2 bases from V and 6 bases from J, with 13 bases in between.

Sequenced: peripheral blood. This receptor was identified in a woman older than 75 with COVID-19, enrolled during active disease. The chain is built from TRBV30 and TRBJ1-2, with a tentative D call TRBD1 (5 bases). The CDR3 spells CAWSQGFGDGYTF. The CDR3 region has the DNA TGTGCCTGGAGTCAGGGTTTTGGGGATGGCTACACCTTC. Complete variable domain (other parts from reference TRBV30 and TRBJ1-2): SQTIHQWPATLVQPVGSPLSLECTVEGTSNPNLYWYRQAAGRGLQLLFYSVGIGQISSEVPQNLSASRPQDRQFILSSKKLLLSDSGFYLCAWSQGFGDGYTFGSGTRLTVV.